These T cell receptor beta chains were read from a single sample in a study of cytomegalovirus exposure and HLA in healthy donors. Profiled with immunoSEQ multiplex PCR; TCRdb holds only in-frame clones, not every one. This repertoire shows around 180,000 clones, approximately 81% found once; its top ten account for 0.2% to 0.3%. Sequencing was done on a sample of PBMCs. These receptors originate from a boy younger than 18 in good health and CMV-seronegative. Both conserved end residues are part of each CDR3. The D gene is left open where the match is weak. Clone size is stated in some rows and not others, as once, few, many or a class when expanded.

CDR3aa | CDR3nt | abundance | d_gene | j_gene | v_gene
CASSKGRRTEAFF | TGTGCCAGCAGCAAAGGGAGGCGGACTGAAGCTTTCTTT | - | - | TRBJ1-1 | TRBV21-1
CASSKRTSGRAGGDEQFF | TGTGCCAGTAGTAAAAGGACTAGCGGGAGGGCAGGGGGCGATGAGCAGTTCTTC | - | TRBD2 | TRBJ2-1 | TRBV19
CASSQDPGRYTEAFF | TGCGCCAGCAGCCAAGATCCGGGTCGATACACTGAAGCTTTCTTT | - | - | TRBJ1-1 | TRBV4-3
CAWSEGTGLYGYTF | TGTGCCTGGAGCGAGGGGACAGGGCTCTATGGCTACACCTTC | - | TRBD1 | TRBJ1-2 | TRBV30
CASSQDWGANYGYTF | TGTGCCAGCAGCCAAGATTGGGGGGCTAACTATGGCTACACCTTC | - | - | TRBJ1-2 | TRBV14
CASSRNSQGSSPLHF | TGTGCCAGCAGCCGGAACAGCCAGGGTAGTTCACCCCTCCACTTT | - | - | TRBJ1-6 | TRBV14
CASSIGQANSKQYF | TGTGCCAGCAGCATTGGACAGGCCAATAGTAAGCAGTACTTC | - | TRBD1 | TRBJ2-7 | TRBV5-6
CASSPGTGIRQPQHF | TGCGCCAGCAGCCCCGGGACAGGTATACGTCAGCCCCAGCATTTT | - | TRBD1 | TRBJ1-5 | TRBV5-1
CASTGNYGYTF | TGTGCCAGTACAGGCAACTATGGCTACACCTTC | few | - | TRBJ1-2 | TRBV19
CASSVSGLNTGELFF | TGTGCCAGCAGTGTGTCAGGTCTGAACACCGGGGAGCTGTTTTTT | - | - | TRBJ2-2 | TRBV28
CASRGSGEGYTF | TGTGCCAGCAGGGGCTCAGGGGAGGGCTACACCTTC | - | - | TRBJ1-2 | TRBV7-9
CASRSDRMNSPLHF | TGTGCCAGCAGGTCGGACAGAATGAATTCACCCCTCCACTTT | few | - | TRBJ1-6 | TRBV6-5
CASSYGPPSGNQPQHF | TGTGCCAGCAGTTACGGCCCTCCCTCAGGCAATCAGCCCCAGCATTTT | - | - | TRBJ1-5 | TRBV6-5
CASSLMVGDVGDTQYF | TGTGCCAGCAGTTTAATGGTGGGAGATGTGGGAGATACGCAGTATTTT | - | - | TRBJ2-3 | TRBV27
CASSFISGRTNEKLFF | TGTGCCAGCAGCTTTATCTCGGGGAGAACTAATGAAAAACTGTTTTTT | - | - | TRBJ1-4 | TRBV7-8
CASSLGDRAGGFNEQFF | TGTGCCAGCAGCTTGGGGGATCGAGCGGGAGGATTTAATGAGCAGTTCTTC | - | TRBD2 | TRBJ2-1 | TRBV5-4
CASSLSSPLPSSPQYF | TGTGCCAGCAGCTTGTCTTCGCCTCTTCCATCGAGCCCTCAGTACTTC | few | - | TRBJ2-7 | TRBV5-4
CASSEATGIPNTEAFF | TGTGCCAGCAGTGAAGCGACAGGAATACCGAACACTGAAGCTTTCTTT | few | - | TRBJ1-1 | TRBV6-1
CASSSGPDTQYF | TGTGCCAGCAGCTCAGGGCCAGATACGCAGTATTTT | - | - | TRBJ2-3 | TRBV5-6
CASSRRKRHNITMNTEAFF | TGTGCCAGCAGCCGGAGGAAACGGCACAATATCACGATGAACACTGAAGCTTTCTTT | - | - | TRBJ1-1 | TRBV7-2
CASSVAKQAAGYTF | TGTGCCAGCAGCGTAGCTAAACAGGCTGCGGGCTACACCTTC | - | - | TRBJ1-2 | TRBV9
CASHQGAYEQYF | TGTGCCAGCCACCAGGGGGCCTACGAGCAGTACTTC | - | TRBD1 | TRBJ2-7 | TRBV5-8
CASLADPVYNEQFF | TGTGCCTCCCTAGCAGATCCAGTCTACAATGAGCAGTTCTTC | - | - | TRBJ2-1 | TRBV10-3
CASSPVSGGGSYEQYF | TGTGCCAGCAGTCCCGTGTCGGGAGGGGGGTCCTACGAGCAGTACTTC | once | TRBD2 | TRBJ2-7 | TRBV27
CASGSTGKNYDYTF | TGTGCCAGCGGTTCGACAGGGAAGAACTATGACTACACCTTC | - | TRBD1 | TRBJ1-2 | TRBV7-8
CASSLWGQGSNQPQHF | TGTGCCAGCAGTTTATGGGGACAGGGGAGCAATCAGCCCCAGCATTTT | - | TRBD1 | TRBJ1-5 | TRBV27
CASSFHYNEQFF | TGTGCCAGCAGCTTTCACTACAATGAGCAGTTCTTC | - | - | TRBJ2-1 | TRBV5-4
CASSPQGGTGSGYTF | TGTGCCAGTAGCCCACAAGGGGGAACAGGGAGCGGCTACACCTTC | - | - | TRBJ1-2 | TRBV19
CASSQAGDSGQPQHF | TGTGCCAGCAGCCAAGCCGGGGACAGCGGTCAGCCCCAGCATTTT | - | TRBD1 | TRBJ1-5 | TRBV4-2
CATRTSSNTGELFF | TGTGCCACCCGAACTAGTTCGAACACCGGGGAGCTGTTTTTT | - | - | TRBJ2-2 | TRBV6-5
CASSPGQGNSPLHF | TGTGCCAGCAGTCCGGGACAGGGAAATTCACCCCTCCACTTT | - | TRBD1 | TRBJ1-6 | TRBV6-4
CASTPGLGTYNEQFF | TGCGCCAGCACCCCGGGACTAGGGACCTACAATGAGCAGTTCTTC | - | TRBD2 | TRBJ2-1 | TRBV5-1
CASSMGQTNTEAFF | TGTGCCAGTAGTATGGGACAGACGAACACTGAAGCTTTCTTT | - | TRBD1 | TRBJ1-1 | TRBV19
CASSEGQGNSPLHF | TGTGCCAGCAGTGAGGGACAGGGTAATTCACCCCTCCACTTT | - | TRBD1 | TRBJ1-6 | TRBV6-4
CASSVVAQAQETQYF | TGTGCCAGCAGCGTAGTTGCACAGGCTCAAGAGACCCAGTACTTC | - | - | TRBJ2-5 | TRBV9
CASSFRETYEQYF | TGTGCCAGCAGCTTCAGGGAAACCTACGAGCAGTACTTC | few | - | TRBJ2-7 | TRBV5-5
CASSPRQGSVSMQYF | TGTGCCAGCAGTCCCCGACAGGGCTCGGTCTCTATGCAGTATTTT | - | TRBD1 | TRBJ2-3 | TRBV28
CASSELAGLESSYEQYF | TGTGCCAGCAGTGAATTGGCGGGACTAGAAAGCTCCTACGAGCAGTACTTC | few | TRBD2 | TRBJ2-7 | TRBV25-1
CASSYGTGISGYTF | TGCGCCAGCAGCTACGGGACAGGGATCAGTGGCTACACCTTC | once | TRBD1 | TRBJ1-2 | TRBV5-1
CAWSVPGNSPLHF | TGTGCCTGGAGTGTACCCGGGAATTCACCCCTCCACTTT | - | - | TRBJ1-6 | TRBV30
CASRRTGQGTHEQYF | TGTGCCAGCAGGCGAACGGGACAGGGTACCCACGAGCAGTACTTC | - | TRBD1 | TRBJ2-7 | TRBV11-1
CASSYPGQGRGQPQHF | TGTGCCAGCAGTTATCCGGGACAGGGGAGGGGTCAGCCCCAGCATTTT | - | TRBD1 | TRBJ1-5 | TRBV6-5
CASKRGGVDTQYF | TGTGCCAGCAAGCGGGGGGGTGTAGATACGCAGTATTTT | - | TRBD2 | TRBJ2-3 | TRBV6-5
CASSLVSFVGNTIYF | TGTGCCAGCAGCTTAGTGTCGTTCGTGGGAAACACCATATATTTT | - | - | TRBJ1-3 | TRBV7-2
CAWNQGPEAFF | TGTGCCTGGAATCAGGGCCCTGAAGCTTTCTTT | - | - | TRBJ1-1 | TRBV30
CASSLGAEQFF | TGTGCCAGCAGCTTAGGGGCAGAGCAGTTCTTC | once | - | TRBJ2-1 | TRBV11-3
CASSVTGHYEQYF | TGTGCCAGCAGCGTGACAGGGCATTACGAGCAGTACTTC | few | TRBD1 | TRBJ2-7 | TRBV11-3